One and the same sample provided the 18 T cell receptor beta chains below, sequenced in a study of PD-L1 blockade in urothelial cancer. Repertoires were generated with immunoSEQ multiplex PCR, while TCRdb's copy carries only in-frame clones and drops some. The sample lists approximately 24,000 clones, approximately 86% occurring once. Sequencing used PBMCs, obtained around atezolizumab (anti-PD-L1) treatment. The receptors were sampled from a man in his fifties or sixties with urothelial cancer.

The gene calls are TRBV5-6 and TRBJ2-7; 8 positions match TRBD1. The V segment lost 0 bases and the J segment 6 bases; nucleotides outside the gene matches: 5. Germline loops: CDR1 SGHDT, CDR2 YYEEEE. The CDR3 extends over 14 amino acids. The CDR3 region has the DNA TGTGCCAGCAGCTTGGGGACAGGGAGGCGCGAGCAGTACTTC. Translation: CASSLGTGRREQYF.

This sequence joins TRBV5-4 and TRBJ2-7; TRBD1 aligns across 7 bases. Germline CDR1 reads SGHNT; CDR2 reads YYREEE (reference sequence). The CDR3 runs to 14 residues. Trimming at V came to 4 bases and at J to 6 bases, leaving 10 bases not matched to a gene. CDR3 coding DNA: TGTGCCAGCAGCCGACCCACAGGGGCAGGCGAGCAGTACTTC. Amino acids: CASSRPTGAGEQYF. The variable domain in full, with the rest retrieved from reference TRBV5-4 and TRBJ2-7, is ETGVTQSPTHLIKTRGQQVTLRCSSQSGHNTVSWYQQALGQGPQFIFQYYREEENGRGNFPPRFSGLQFPNYSSELNVNALELDDSALYLCASSRPTGAGEQYFGPGTRLTVT.

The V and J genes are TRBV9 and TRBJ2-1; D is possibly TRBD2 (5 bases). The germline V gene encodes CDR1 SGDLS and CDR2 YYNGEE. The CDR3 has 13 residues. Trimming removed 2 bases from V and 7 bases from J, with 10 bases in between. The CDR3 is CASSVLLGNEQFF. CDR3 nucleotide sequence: TGTGCCAGCAGCGTCCTACTAGGGAATGAGCAGTTCTTC.

CDR3 sequence: CASSHTGVNNEQFF. In DNA, the CDR3 is TGTGCCAGCAGTCACACCGGGGTCAACAATGAGCAGTTCTTC. V is TRBV6-6 and J is TRBJ2-1, with D possibly TRBD2 on 5 matching bases. V was clipped by 5 bases and J by 5 bases, with 13 bases between them. CDR1 is MNHNY and CDR2 is SVGAGI in the germline V gene (reference sequence). The CDR3 has 14 amino acids.

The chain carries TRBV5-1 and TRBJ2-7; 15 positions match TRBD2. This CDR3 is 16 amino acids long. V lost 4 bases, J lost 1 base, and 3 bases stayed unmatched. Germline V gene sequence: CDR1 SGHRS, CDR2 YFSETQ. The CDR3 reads CASSPGTSGRSYEQYF. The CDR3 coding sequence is TGCGCCAGCAGCCCGGGGACTAGCGGGAGGTCCTACGAGCAGTACTTC.

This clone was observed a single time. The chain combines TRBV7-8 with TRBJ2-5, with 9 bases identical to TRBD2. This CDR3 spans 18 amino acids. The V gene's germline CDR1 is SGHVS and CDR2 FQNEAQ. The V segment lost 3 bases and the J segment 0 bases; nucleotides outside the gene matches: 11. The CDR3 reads CASSLGRRGGSHQETQYF. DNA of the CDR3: TGTGCCAGCAGCTTGGGTCGGCGGGGGGGGTCCCACCAAGAGACCCAGTACTTC.

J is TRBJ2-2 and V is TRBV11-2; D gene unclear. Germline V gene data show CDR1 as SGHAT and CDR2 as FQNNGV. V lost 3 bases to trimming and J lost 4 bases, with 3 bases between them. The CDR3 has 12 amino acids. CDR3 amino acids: CASSFGTGELFF. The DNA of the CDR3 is TGTGCCAGCAGCTTCGGCACCGGGGAGCTGTTTTTT.

The CDR3 spells CASSVVAGMNTGELFF. As DNA, the CDR3 is TGTGCCAGCAGCGTAGTTGCAGGGATGAACACCGGGGAGCTGTTTTTT. The chain links TRBV9 to TRBJ2-2, with a possible D match to TRBD1 (5 bases). The CDR3 length is 16 residues. Germline V CDR1 and CDR2: SGDLS, YYNGEE. Trimming took 0 bases from V and 1 from J, leaving 10 bases between them.

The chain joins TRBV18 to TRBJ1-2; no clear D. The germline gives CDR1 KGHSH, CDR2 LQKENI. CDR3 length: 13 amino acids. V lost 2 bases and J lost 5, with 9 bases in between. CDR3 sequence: CASSPSPTYGYTF. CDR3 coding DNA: TGTGCCAGCTCACCAAGCCCAACTTATGGCTACACCTTC.

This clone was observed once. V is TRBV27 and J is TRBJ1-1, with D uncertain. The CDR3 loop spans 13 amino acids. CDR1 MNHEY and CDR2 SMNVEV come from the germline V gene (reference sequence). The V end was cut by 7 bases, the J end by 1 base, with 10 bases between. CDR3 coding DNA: TGTGCCAGCAAAACAAATAAGAACACTGAAGCTTTCTTT. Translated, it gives CASKTNKNTEAFF.

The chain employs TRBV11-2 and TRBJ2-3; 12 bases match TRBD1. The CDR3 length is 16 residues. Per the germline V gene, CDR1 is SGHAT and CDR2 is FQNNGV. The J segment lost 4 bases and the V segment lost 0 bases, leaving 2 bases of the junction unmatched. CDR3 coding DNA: TGTGCCAGCAGCTTAGATGGGACAGGGGGCCCAGATACGCAGTATTTT. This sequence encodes CASSLDGTGGPDTQYF. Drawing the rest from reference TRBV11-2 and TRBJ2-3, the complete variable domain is EAGVAQSPRYKIIEKRQSVAFWCNPISGHATLYWYQQILGQGPKLLIQFQNNGVVDDSQLPKDRFSAERLKGVDSTLKIQPAKLEDSAVYLCASSLDGTGGPDTQYFGPGTRLTVL.

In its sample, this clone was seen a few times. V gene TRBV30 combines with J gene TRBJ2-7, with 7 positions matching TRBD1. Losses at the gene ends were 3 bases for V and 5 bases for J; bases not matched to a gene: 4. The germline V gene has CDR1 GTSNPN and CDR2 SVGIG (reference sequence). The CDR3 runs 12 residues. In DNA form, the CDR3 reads TGTGCCTGGAGCAGGGGGAACCACGAGCAGTACTTC. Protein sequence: CAWSRGNHEQYF.

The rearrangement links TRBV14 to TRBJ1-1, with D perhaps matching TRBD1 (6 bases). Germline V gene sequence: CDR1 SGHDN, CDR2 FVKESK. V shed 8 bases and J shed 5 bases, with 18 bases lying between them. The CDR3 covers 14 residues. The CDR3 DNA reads TGTGCCAGCCAAGAAATTGAGGGGGTAACTGAAGCTTTCTTT. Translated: CASQEIEGVTEAFF.

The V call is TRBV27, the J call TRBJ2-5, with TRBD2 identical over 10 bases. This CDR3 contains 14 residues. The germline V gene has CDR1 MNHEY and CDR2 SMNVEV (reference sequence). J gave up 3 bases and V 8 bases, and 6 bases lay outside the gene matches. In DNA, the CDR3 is TGTGCCAGCCGCGGACTAGCGGCCAAAGAGACCCAGTACTTC. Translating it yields CASRGLAAKETQYF.

DNA of the CDR3: TGCGCCAGCAGCTTGGGGCCCGCCACCGATGAGCAGTTCTTC. Its protein product is CASSLGPATDEQFF. The genes are TRBV5-1 and TRBJ2-1; D is uncertain. The V gene lost 0 bases and the J gene lost 8 bases, with 12 bases spanning the gap. Germline V gene sequence: CDR1 SGHRS, CDR2 YFSETQ. This CDR3 spans 14 amino acids.

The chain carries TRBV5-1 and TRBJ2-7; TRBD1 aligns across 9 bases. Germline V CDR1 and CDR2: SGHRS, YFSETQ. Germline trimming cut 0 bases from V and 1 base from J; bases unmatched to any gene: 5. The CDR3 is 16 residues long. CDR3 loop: CASSLARGTGSYEQYF. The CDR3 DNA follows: TGCGCCAGCAGCTTGGCCCGAGGGACAGGGTCCTACGAGCAGTACTTC. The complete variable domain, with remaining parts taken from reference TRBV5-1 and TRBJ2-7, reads KAGVTQTPRYLIKTRGQQVTLSCSPISGHRSVSWYQQTPGQGLQFLFEYFSETQRNKGNFPGRFSGRQFSNSRSEMNVSTLELGDSALYLCASSLARGTGSYEQYFGPGTRLTVT.

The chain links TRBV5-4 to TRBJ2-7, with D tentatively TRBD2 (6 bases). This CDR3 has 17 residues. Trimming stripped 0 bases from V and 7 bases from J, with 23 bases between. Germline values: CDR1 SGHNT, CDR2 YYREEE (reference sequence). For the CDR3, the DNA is TGTGCCAGCAGCTTGGGCGGGGTGGGCTTCCCCGCCCGTGAGCAGTACTTC. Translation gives CASSLGGVGFPAREQYF. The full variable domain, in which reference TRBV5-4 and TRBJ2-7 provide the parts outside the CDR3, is ETGVTQSPTHLIKTRGQQVTLRCSSQSGHNTVSWYQQALGQGPQFIFQYYREEENGRGNFPPRFSGLQFPNYSSELNVNALELDDSALYLCASSLGGVGFPAREQYFGPGTRLTVT.

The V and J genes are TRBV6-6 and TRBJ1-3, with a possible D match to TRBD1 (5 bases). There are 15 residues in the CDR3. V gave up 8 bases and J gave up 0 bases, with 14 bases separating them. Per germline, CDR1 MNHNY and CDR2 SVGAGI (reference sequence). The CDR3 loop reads CASRIQGFSGNTIYF. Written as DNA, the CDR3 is TGTGCCAGCCGGATCCAGGGTTTCTCTGGAAACACCATATATTTT.